This T cell receptor (beta chain) was sequenced in a study of technical replicates of blood from several donors. The CDR3 runs to 14 residues. CDR1 is SGHVS and CDR2 is FQNEAQ in the germline V gene. Trimming took 5 bases from V and 6 from J, leaving 14 bases between them. Assay: immunoSEQ multiplex PCR; the TCRdb copy retains only in-frame clones and omits some. The data contain around 95,000 clones, approximately 93% of them singletons. This sequence originates from a human donor in good health. The V call is TRBV7-8, the J call TRBJ1-5; the D is unclear. The sequencing input was T cells isolated from PBMCs. The CDR3 nucleotides are TGTGCCAGCAGCCAACACCAAGCGGGTCAGCCCCAGCATTTT. It encodes CASSQHQAGQPQHF. Variable domain in full (rest from reference TRBV7-8 and TRBJ1-5): GAGVSQSPRYKVAKRGQDVALRCDPISGHVSLFWYQQALGQGPEFLTYFQNEAQLDKSGLPSDRFFAERPEGSVSTLKIQRTQQEDSAVYLCASSQHQAGQPQHFGDGTRLSIL.